This T cell receptor (beta chain) was sequenced in a study of cytomegalovirus exposure and HLA in healthy donors. Study outcomes and limitations: It was reported in a later analysis that an Asian-associated ancestry cluster showed fewer N-insertions than the roughly 620-donor mean.

Germline V CDR1 and CDR2: GTSNPN, SVGIG (reference sequence). V lost 4 bases to trimming and J lost 8 bases; unmatched junction nucleotides: 10. The CDR3 has 15 residues. To note about this clone: Its antigen is currently unknown.

PCR employed 60 Vbeta and 13 Jbeta primers. Here immunoSEQ multiplex PCR was the method, and the copy in TCRdb shows in-frame clones only, minus some. The sample holds about 150,000 clones; roughly four fifths are singletons and the top ten take more than 6.5%. This chain uses TRBV30 with TRBJ2-3, with 12 bases aligning to TRBD2. The sample was PBMCs. The clonotype comes from a man aged 25 to 40 in good health and CMV-seronegative. The CDR3 coding sequence is TGTGCCTGGACCCTACTAGCGGGGGGTGCGTCTACGCAGTATTTT. This encodes CAWTLLAGGASTQYF. The full variable domain, rest sourced from reference TRBV30 and TRBJ2-3, is SQTIHQWPATLVQPVGSPLSLECTVEGTSNPNLYWYRQAAGRGLQLLFYSVGIGQISSEVPQNLSASRPQDRQFILSSKKLLLSDSGFYLCAWTLLAGGASTQYFGPGTRLTVL.